The 20 T cell receptor beta chains given below trace back to one sample, sequenced in a study of early T cells in non-severe SARS-CoV-2 infection. In TCRdb, the 5' RACE reads were re-called with MiXCR into one record per CDR3 protein. The table has approximately 88,000 distinct CDR3 sequences, approximately 13% seen once. Sample: whole blood. These receptors all come from an adult who was a healthcare worker with PCR-confirmed SARS-CoV-2 infection or an uninfected control (not recorded which).

The sample holds a few counts of this clonotype. The gene calls are TRBV5-1 and TRBJ2-7; possible D gene TRBD2, 6 bases. V gave up 4 bases and J gave up 7 bases, with 15 bases separating them. The germline V gene encodes CDR1 SGHRS and CDR2 YFSETQ. This CDR3 contains 13 residues. CDR3 nucleotide sequence: TGCGCCAGCAGCCCTGGGGACTTACGTGAGCAGTACTTC. Translating gives CASSPGDLREQYF.

This clonotype was recorded many times. The CDR3 reads CASSLSPPFFAGNTGELFF. CDR3 sequence (DNA): TGTGCCAGCAGTTTATCACCCCCTTTTTTTGCGGGGAACACCGGGGAGCTGTTTTTT. J is TRBJ2-2 and V is TRBV27; D possibly corresponds to TRBD2 (5 bases). V dropped 0 bases and J dropped 1 base, with 18 bases sitting between them. Germline V gene lookup returns CDR1 MNHEY and CDR2 SMNVEV (reference sequence). The CDR3 totals 19 residues.

The rearrangement uses TRBV29-1 and TRBJ2-5; 7 nucleotides align to TRBD2. This CDR3 contains 14 residues. V lost 2 bases and J lost 4; bases outside the gene matches: 7. Germline CDR1 SQVTM, CDR2 ANQGSEA. CDR3 nucleotides: TGCAGCGTTGAAAGTCGGGGGGTCTCAGAGACCCAGTACTTC. Amino acids: CSVESRGVSETQYF. Filled out from reference TRBV29-1 and TRBJ2-5, the complete variable domain reads SAVISQKPSRDICQRGTSLTIQCQVDSQVTMMFWYRQQPGQSLTLIATANQGSEATYESGFVIDKFPISRPNLTFSTLTVSNMSPEDSSIYLCSVESRGVSETQYFGPGTRLLVL.

This clonotype showed up just a few times. The junction departs from the called germline gene at one end, perhaps through a read error. This chain uses TRBV12-3 or TRBV12-4 with TRBJ2-1, with 12 bases that match TRBD2. This CDR3 contains 13 residues. CDR3 region: CASSDGLAGSRYF. As DNA, the CDR3 is TGTGCCAGCAGTGATGGACTAGCGGGGTCCAGGTACTTC.

In its sample, this clonotype was seen many times. The chain has TRBV20-1 and TRBJ2-7; 9 bases fit TRBD2. The V gene's germline CDR1 is DFQATT and CDR2 SNEGSKA (reference sequence). With 3 bases clipped from V and 2 bases from J, the junction kept 5 bases outside the gene matches. The CDR3 spans 14 residues. The CDR3 sequence: CSARVSGGTYEQYF. CDR3 bases: TGCAGTGCTAGGGTTAGCGGGGGCACCTACGAGCAGTACTTC.

There are many counts of this clonotype. This rearrangement joins TRBV12-3 or TRBV12-4 to TRBJ2-1, with 10 positions matching TRBD2. The junction had 13 bases not matched to a gene; V was cut back by 7 bases and J by 10 bases. This CDR3 is built from 15 residues. The CDR3, as DNA: TGTGCCAGCACCCTGGCAGCGGGGGGGCCCGGGGAGCAGTTCTTC. Protein product: CASTLAAGGPGEQFF.

This clonotype was recorded many times. The rearrangement uses TRBV29-1 and TRBJ1-1; 9 bases line up with TRBD1. Trimming cost V 0 bases and J 3 bases; bases outside gene matches: 8. The length of the CDR3 is 16 residues. Germline V gene data show CDR1 as SQVTM and CDR2 as ANQGSEA. The CDR3 loop reads CSVEEHEDRGDTEAFF. CDR3 nucleotides: TGCAGCGTTGAAGAGCACGAGGACAGGGGTGACACTGAAGCTTTCTTT.

This chain links TRBV29-1 with TRBJ1-1; tentative D call: TRBD1 (5 bases). The CDR3 is made up of 13 amino acids. With 5 bases removed from V and 1 base from J, the gap between germline ends came to 11 bases. Germline CDR1 and CDR2: SQVTM and ANQGSEA. Written as DNA, the CDR3 is TGCAGCGTTCGAGGGACGGCGAACACTGAAGCTTTCTTT. It codes for CSVRGTANTEAFF.

Ten or more counts support this clonotype. This sequence joins TRBV6-4 and TRBJ2-5; D unresolved. The length of the CDR3 is 15 residues. V gave up 7 bases and J gave up 2 bases, with 17 bases separating them. Germline assignment: CDR1 MRHNA and CDR2 SNTAGT. Written as DNA, the CDR3 is TGTGCCAGCAAACCACCACGGCGAGAACAAGAGACCCAGTACTTC. Translated: CASKPPRREQETQYF.

The V gene is TRBV5-1, the J gene TRBJ2-2; 11 bases are a match to TRBD1. Germline values: CDR1 SGHRS, CDR2 YFSETQ. With 0 bases clipped from V and 2 bases from J, the junction kept 3 bases outside the gene matches. This CDR3 comprises 17 residues. CDR3 in DNA: TGCGCCAGCAGCTTGGCCGGGACAGGGGGAAACACCGGGGAGCTGTTTTTT. It is translated as CASSLAGTGGNTGELFF.

This clonotype was counted a few times. The chain couples TRBV11-2 to TRBJ2-1; 8 positions agree with TRBD2. Germline V lookup: CDR1 SGHAT, CDR2 FQNNGV. After removal of 5 bases from V and 8 bases from J, the junction contained 11 bases not matched to a gene. There are 15 residues in the CDR3. The CDR3 bases are TGTGCCAGCAGCCGGACTAGCCTCTCCCGAGATGAGCAGTTCTTC. This gives the protein CASSRTSLSRDEQFF.

This clonotype was counted many times. V and J are TRBV29-1 and TRBJ2-1; no clear D. Germline values: CDR1 SQVTM, CDR2 ANQGSEA. V lost 7 bases and J lost 4, with 17 bases in between. This CDR3 is built from 14 residues. CDR3 DNA: TGCAGCGCCCTGCTGGACCCCGGGTACAATGAGCAGTTCTTC. This sequence encodes CSALLDPGYNEQFF.

The chain uses TRBV6-2 or TRBV6-3 and TRBJ2-7; 11 positions match TRBD1. Germline V gene lookup returns CDR1 MNHEY and CDR2 SVGEGT. The J segment lost 3 bases and the V segment lost 7 bases, leaving 2 bases of the junction unmatched. The CDR3 has 13 amino acids. The CDR3 DNA sequence: TGTGCCAGCAAAGGGACAGGGGGCTACGAGCAGTACTTC. Residues: CASKGTGGYEQYF.

This clonotype was counted at least ten times. The rearrangement links TRBV12-3 or TRBV12-4 to TRBJ2-5; D unclear. CDR3 size: 11 residues. The V gene lost 5 bases and the J gene lost 13 bases, with 14 bases spanning the gap. This chain's CDR3 is CASSLDGRPYF. The CDR3 DNA is TGTGCCAGCAGTCTGGACGGGCGTCCGTACTTC.

Only a few counts were recorded for this clonotype. The genes are TRBV7-2 and TRBJ2-3; D possibly corresponds to TRBD2 (6 bases). Looked up from germline, CDR1 is SGHTA and CDR2 is FQGNSA. There are 16 residues in the CDR3. V lost 1 base to trimming and J lost 8 bases, with 19 bases between them. The CDR3 spells CASSLGGLLSGFTQYF. The CDR3 DNA sequence: TGTGCCAGCAGCTTAGGTGGACTATTGAGCGGGTTTACGCAGTATTTT.

The chain uses TRBV18 and TRBJ1-1; D is uncertain. V lost 2 bases and J 2 bases, leaving 15 bases between the germline ends. The CDR3 spans 16 residues. Germline assignment: CDR1 KGHSH and CDR2 LQKENI. CDR3: CASSPTPTEFNTEAFF. CDR3 bases: TGTGCCAGCTCACCAACGCCCACAGAATTCAACACTGAAGCTTTCTTT.

This clonotype was detected a few times. The V gene is TRBV12-3 or TRBV12-4, the J gene TRBJ2-1, with 10 bases matching TRBD2. The J segment lost 8 bases and the V segment lost 3 bases, leaving 4 bases of the junction unmatched. The CDR3 extends over 14 amino acids. The CDR3 reads CASSFSGGLDEQFF. For the CDR3, the DNA is TGTGCCAGCAGTTTTAGCGGGGGGCTCGATGAGCAGTTCTTC.

The chain carries TRBV20-1 and TRBJ1-1; tentative D call: TRBD1 (6 bases). This CDR3 comprises 14 residues. Trimming took 3 bases from V and 0 from J, leaving 11 bases between them. Per the germline V gene, CDR1 is DFQATT and CDR2 is SNEGSKA (reference sequence). The CDR3 bases are TGCAGTGCTAGGGTCACAGGGATGAACACTGAAGCTTTCTTT. Translation gives CSARVTGMNTEAFF.

The chain is built from TRBV5-1 and TRBJ2-5; tentatively, D is TRBD2 (6 bases). Trimming cost V 4 bases and J 0 bases, with 22 bases left between them. Germline CDR1 SGHRS, CDR2 YFSETQ. CDR3 length: 18 residues. CDR3 nucleotides: TGCGCCAGCAGCCCCTGGGAGGTGGCGGGGCGTTACCAAGAGACCCAGTACTTC. Protein product: CASSPWEVAGRYQETQYF. The variable domain in full, completed from reference TRBV5-1 and TRBJ2-5, reads KAGVTQTPRYLIKTRGQQVTLSCSPISGHRSVSWYQQTPGQGLQFLFEYFSETQRNKGNFPGRFSGRQFSNSRSEMNVSTLELGDSALYLCASSPWEVAGRYQETQYFGPGTRLLVL.

In DNA, the CDR3 is TGTGCCAGCTCACCGCCAGGGCGGACCTACAATGAGCAGTTCTTC. Translating gives CASSPPGRTYNEQFF. This rearrangement joins TRBV18 to TRBJ2-1, with a weak D call TRBD1 (5 bases). V lost 3 bases and J 2 bases, leaving 11 bases between the germline ends. Germline lookup yields CDR1 KGHSH and CDR2 LQKENI. This CDR3 contains 15 residues.